This T cell receptor (beta chain) was found in a study of blood T cell repertoires in COVID-19 (dated by TCRdb to 2018 to 2021). Study-level background: Samples from collaborators originated in the United States, Italy and Spain and spanned both the acute and convalescent phases of COVID-19. The repertoires were released in a freely available public database meant as a resource for research on the immune response to SARS-CoV-2. The samples were drawn from the first 160 participants of the ongoing ImmuneRACE study and from 950 to 1,500 subjects provided by 6 global collaborators. Where available, HLA class I and class II types were taken from metadata supplied by the sample provider and were not determined by assay-based typing. The material from the prospective study consisted of cDNA or gDNA derived from T cells, B-cell-depleted T cells, or PBMCs. Subjects who had been exposed to COVID-19, were actively infected with it, or had recovered from it provided the deeply sampled blood TCRbeta repertoires that made up the dataset. A de-identified subject ID, COVID-19 status, age in years and sex were almost always included in the sample metadata.

Collaborating institutions collected whole blood in K2EDTA tubes following their own protocols. Collaborator samples were shipped for TCRbeta analysis as frozen whole blood, isolated PBMCs, or DNA extracted from either sample type. The germline V gene provides CDR1 MDHEN and CDR2 SYDVKM. V sheds 5 bases and J sheds 4 bases, leaving 14 bases between their ends. Taken from cysteine to phenylalanine, the CDR3 has 14 residues. The sequence is cut down to CDR3 DNA, 42 bases in frame from base 1. Of note for this clone: The antigen it recognizes is unknown. Per-nucleotide qualities are absent, and no much larger clonotype sits a single base away.

The immunoSEQ Assay, a bias-controlled multiplex PCR, was used to amplify TCRbeta CDR3 regions from genomic DNA. The study's processing was this. Nucleated cell counts per sample were estimated from amplification of reference gene primers within the assay. To quantify the absolute abundance of each unique TCRbeta CDR3 rearrangement, sequence reads were collapsed and filtered. For each sample, productive Simpson clonality was calculated as the square root of Simpson's diversity index across productive rearrangements. The source is immuneACCESS, and TCRdb retained only in-frame sequences with V and J called. Part of the clones is not carried over; for the studies checked, unresolved V genes explain less than half of this, and the remainder is unexplained. D and trimming come from the DNA, and the V and J calls and clone size come from that table. Here the sample has 53,000 or so clones; 90% to 95% occur a single time. Of the sample, approximately 2.8% is held by the ten largest clones.

On the study overall, not on this receptor specifically: The quantity of clinical and demographic metadata differed by source and by participant and was supplied without curation.

The clonotype originates from a human donor in a cohort sampled during active COVID-19. The chain couples TRBV28 to TRBJ1-1, and perhaps TRBD1 as D gene, on 6 matching bases. Sequencing input: peripheral blood. DNA sequence: TGTGCCAGCAGTCCGGGGGGGGCGGCCACTGAAGCTTTCTTT. This encodes CASSPGGAATEAFF. With the portions outside the CDR3 filled from the reference TRBV28 and TRBJ1-1 genes, the complete variable region becomes DVKVTQSSRYLVKRTGEKVFLECVQDMDHENMFWYRQDPGLGLRLIYFSYDVKMKEKGDIPEGYSVSREKKERFSLILESASTNQTSMYLCASSPGGAATEAFFGQGTRLTVV.